This record covers a single T cell receptor (beta chain). Other DNA variants within this sample encode the same CDR3. This record belongs to a study of T cell changes during pregnancy in multiple sclerosis. The CDR3 runs to 11 residues. Trimming pared 4 bases from V and 5 bases from J, leaving 8 bases between. The germline CDR1 and CDR2 sequences are SQVTM and ANQGSEA. Some clones are missing from TCRdb's copy, which holds only in-frame ones; the method was immunoSEQ multiplex PCR. The sample has approximately 100,000 clones; more than 85% are singletons. This receptor was identified in a female donor with multiple sclerosis, enrolled in a pregnancy study. The sample consisted of peripheral blood, taken after pregnancy. V gene TRBV29-1 combines with J gene TRBJ1-1; the D gene is possibly TRBD1 (5 bases). The CDR3 sequence: CSVGGGTEAFF. The CDR3, as DNA: TGCAGCGTTGGGGGGGGGACTGAAGCTTTCTTT.